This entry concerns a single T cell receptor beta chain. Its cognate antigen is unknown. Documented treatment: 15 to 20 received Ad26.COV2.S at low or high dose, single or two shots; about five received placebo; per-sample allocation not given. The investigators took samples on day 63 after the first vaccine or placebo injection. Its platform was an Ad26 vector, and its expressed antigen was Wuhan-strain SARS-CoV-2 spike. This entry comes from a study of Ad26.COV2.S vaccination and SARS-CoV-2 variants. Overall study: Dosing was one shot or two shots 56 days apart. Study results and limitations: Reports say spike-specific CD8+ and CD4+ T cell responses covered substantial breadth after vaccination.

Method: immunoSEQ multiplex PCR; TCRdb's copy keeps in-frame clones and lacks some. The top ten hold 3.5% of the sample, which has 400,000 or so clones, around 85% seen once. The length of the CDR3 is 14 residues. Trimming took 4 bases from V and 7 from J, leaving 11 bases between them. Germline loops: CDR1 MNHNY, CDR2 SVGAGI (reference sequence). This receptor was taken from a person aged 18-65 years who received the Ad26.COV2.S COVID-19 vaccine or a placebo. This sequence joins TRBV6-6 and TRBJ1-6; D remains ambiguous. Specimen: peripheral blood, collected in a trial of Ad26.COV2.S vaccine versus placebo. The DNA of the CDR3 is TGTGCCAGCAGTTCCTCCGGGCGAAATTCACCCCTCCACTTT. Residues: CASSSSGRNSPLHF.